These T cell receptor beta chains were read from a single sample in a study of T cells expressing NK-cell markers. One entry per CDR3 protein, without DNA, is what TCRdb gives after re-calling the 5' RACE reads. The sample's table shows 200,000 to 300,000 distinct CDR3 sequences. The sequencing input was blood T cells: a sorted CD56 or NKG2C T cell subset, CD4+ or CD8+ T cells, or bulk PBMC T cells (not recorded which). Receptors originate from a woman aged 18-70 years in good health. CDR3s include the opening cysteine and the closing phenylalanine or tryptophan.

J gene,V gene,CDR3 protein
TRBJ2-5,TRBV27,CASSPLSGEETQYF
TRBJ2-2,TRBV20-1,CSARSQGAKNTGELFF
TRBJ2-5,TRBV12-3/TRBV12-4,CASSSTDQGTTETQYF
TRBJ2-7,TRBV9,CASSGQGAYEQYF
TRBJ1-2,TRBV27,CASSFLRGIIYGYTF
TRBJ2-6,TRBV6-5,CASSYSPSGANVLTF
TRBJ2-6,TRBV7-2,CASIKNSGANVLTF
TRBJ1-2,TRBV12-3/TRBV12-4,CASSGAGGFGVSDYGYTF
TRBJ2-7,TRBV7-9,CASSQGVSYEQYF
TRBJ2-1,TRBV5-1,CASSPRGSLGEQFF
TRBJ2-1,TRBV5-1,CASSLEKIYNEQFF
TRBJ2-7,TRBV5-1,CASSLASSASGLYEQYF
TRBJ2-1,TRBV5-4,CASSLGQSSYNEQFF
TRBJ2-3,TRBV20-1,CSASPARGAGGDTQYF
TRBJ2-5,TRBV24-1,CATSPSGSQETQYF
TRBJ2-7,TRBV5-6,CASSLGQREKSREQYF
TRBJ2-3,TRBV27,CASSLSFIGTARRSDTQYF
TRBJ2-5,TRBV5-1,CASGLGERQETQYF
TRBJ2-1,TRBV20-1,CSARDPRDLRFF
TRBJ2-3,TRBV18,CASSPSSGRSDTQYF
TRBJ2-1,TRBV12-3/TRBV12-4,CASSLDGVGEQFF
TRBJ2-2,TRBV21-1,CASSLDRSTGELFF
TRBJ2-4,TRBV25-1,CARPWGWNIQYF
TRBJ2-5,TRBV7-2,CASSFWTGSKETQYF
TRBJ2-1,TRBV5-1,CASIERVAGNNEQFF
TRBJ1-6,TRBV20-1,CSAPGADRGPNSPLHF
TRBJ2-6,TRBV12-3/TRBV12-4,CASSLEGANVLTF
TRBJ1-5,TRBV20-1,CSARFPGTGGANQPQHF